This T cell receptor beta chain appears in the sequencing data of a study of shared clonotypes between healthy human individuals. General observations from the study: A handful of donors shared roughly 5% of their naive CD4 clonotypes. Sorted-subset sequencing, rarefaction showed, was incomplete despite large depth. Non-shared clonotypes showed lower generation probabilities than clonotypes common to all four donors.

The V end was cut by 4 bases, the J end by 2 bases, with 12 bases between. The CDR3 length is 15 residues. Germline values: CDR1 SGHTA, CDR2 FQGNSA. Under the authors' procedure: ImmunoSEQ output held junction-only sequences without quality scores, so filtering differed. TCRdb's copy holds only in-frame clones and misses some; the assay was immunoSEQ multiplex PCR. V, J and clone size reflect that table, while D and trimming were determined from the DNA. The table includes about 2 million clones, approximately 94% detected once. Points on this clone: Its antigen is currently unknown.

Selected positively for CCR7 and CD45RO-negative, naive CD8 cells excluded terminally differentiated effector memory CD45RA+ cells. The J gene is TRBJ2-4, the V gene TRBV7-2; weak D call: TRBD2 (7 bases). The receptor was derived from a man aged 18 to 35 in good health. The sequencing input was naive CD8+ T cells sorted from blood. CDR3 DNA: TGTGCCAGCAGCTACGGGGGGCGCACCAAAAACATTCAGTACTTC. Protein: CASSYGGRTKNIQYF.